The 7 T cell receptor beta chains listed next were all sequenced from one sample in a study of T cell responses to AZD1222 COVID-19 vaccine. Clones were read by immunoSEQ multiplex PCR, and TCRdb kept only the in-frame ones, dropping some. The sample records about 100,000 clones, roughly 89% being singletons. The sequences come from peripheral blood, collected on day 0 of AZD1222 vaccination. These receptors came from an adult in good health.

This sequence joins TRBV18 and TRBJ1-3; a possible D gene is TRBD1 (5 bases). This CDR3 is built from 17 residues. CDR1 and CDR2 (germline): KGHSH, LQKENI. V was shortened by 2 bases and J by 4 bases, with 18 bases between the two germline ends. Here the CDR3 DNA reads TGTGCCAGCTCACCAAGGGGAGGGCCCCTCGCCGGAAACACCATATATTTT. Protein product: CASSPRGGPLAGNTIYF.

The chain has TRBV7-8 and TRBJ1-1, with D hard to call. In germline, CDR1 is SGHVS, CDR2 FQNEAQ. V was cut by 7 bases and J by 0 bases, with 15 bases left in between. The CDR3 contains 15 residues. The CDR3 loop is CASMVRRYMNTEAFF. The DNA of the CDR3 is TGTGCCAGCATGGTGAGGCGGTACATGAACACTGAAGCTTTCTTT. Using reference TRBV7-8 and TRBJ1-1 for the parts outside the CDR3, the full variable domain is GAGVSQSPRYKVAKRGQDVALRCDPISGHVSLFWYQQALGQGPEFLTYFQNEAQLDKSGLPSDRFFAERPEGSVSTLKIQRTQQEDSAVYLCASMVRRYMNTEAFFGQGTRLTVV.

The CDR3 DNA follows: TGTGCCAGCAGTCCCCATACAGGGGCGGACACTGAAGCTTTCTTT. It yields the protein CASSPHTGADTEAFF. The chain carries TRBV28 and TRBJ1-1; TRBD1 agrees at 7 bases. CDR1 MDHEN and CDR2 SYDVKM come from the germline V gene. The CDR3 length is 15 residues. Losses at the gene ends were 5 bases for V and 3 bases for J; bases not matched to a gene: 9. The entire variable domain, with the rest obtained from reference TRBV28 and TRBJ1-1, is as follows: DVKVTQSSRYLVKRTGEKVFLECVQDMDHENMFWYRQDPGLGLRLIYFSYDVKMKEKGDIPEGYSVSREKKERFSLILESASTNQTSMYLCASSPHTGADTEAFFGQGTRLTVV.

The genes are TRBV29-1 and TRBJ2-5, with TRBD1 matching over 8 bases. The CDR3 spans 15 residues. V shed 1 base, J shed 3 bases, and the junction held 7 bases outside the gene matches. CDR1 is SQVTM and CDR2 is ANQGSEA in the germline V gene. Written as DNA, the CDR3 is TGCAGCGTTGAAGTACAGGGGGACTCGGAAGAGACCCAGTACTTC. This translates into CSVEVQGDSEETQYF.

The rearrangement joins TRBV15 to TRBJ1-1; D is uncertain. V lost 0 bases, J lost 7 bases, and 9 bases lay in between. The CDR3 totals 13 residues. In germline, CDR1 is LNHNV, CDR2 YYDKDF (reference sequence). CDR3 coding DNA: TGTGCCACCAGCAGAGATCAGAGGAGTGAAGCTTTCTTT. Translating gives CATSRDQRSEAFF.

J is TRBJ2-1 and V is TRBV6-6, with D possibly TRBD1 on 6 matching bases. V lost 2 bases to trimming and J lost 8 bases, with 13 bases between them. Germline CDR1 is MNHNY and CDR2 is SVGAGI (reference sequence). The CDR3 runs to 14 residues. The CDR3 loop is CASSYPAGAHEQFF. Written as DNA, the CDR3 is TGTGCCAGCAGTTACCCGGCAGGGGCCCATGAGCAGTTCTTC.

The rearrangement uses TRBV7-8 and TRBJ2-7; D is possibly TRBD1 or TRBD2 (6 bases each). V was trimmed by 1 base and J by 4 bases, leaving 17 bases between them. The CDR3 loop spans 16 amino acids. The germline gives CDR1 SGHVS, CDR2 FQNEAQ. The CDR3 bases are TGTGCCAGCAGCTTAGTAGGGGGGCCACGGTTATACGAGCAGTACTTC. Amino acids: CASSLVGGPRLYEQYF.